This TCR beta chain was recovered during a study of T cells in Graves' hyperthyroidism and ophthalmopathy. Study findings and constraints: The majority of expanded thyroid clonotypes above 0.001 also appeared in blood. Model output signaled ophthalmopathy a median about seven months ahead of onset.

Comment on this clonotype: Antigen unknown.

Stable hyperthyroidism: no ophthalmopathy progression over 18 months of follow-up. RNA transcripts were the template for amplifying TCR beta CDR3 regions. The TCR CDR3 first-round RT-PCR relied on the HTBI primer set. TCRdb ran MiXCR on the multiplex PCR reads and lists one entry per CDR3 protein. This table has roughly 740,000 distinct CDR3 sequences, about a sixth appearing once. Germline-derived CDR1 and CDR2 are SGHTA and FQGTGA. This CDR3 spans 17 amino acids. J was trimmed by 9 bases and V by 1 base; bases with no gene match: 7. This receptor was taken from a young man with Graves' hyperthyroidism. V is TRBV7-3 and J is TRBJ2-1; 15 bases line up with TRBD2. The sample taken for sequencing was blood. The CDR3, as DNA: TGTGCCAGCAGCTTAAGGCGGACTAGCGGGAGGGATGGTGAGCAGTTCTTC. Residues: CASSLRRTSGRDGEQFF. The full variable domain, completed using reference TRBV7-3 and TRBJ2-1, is GAGVSQTPSNKVTEKGKYVELRCDPISGHTALYWYRQSLGQGPEFLIYFQGTGAADDSGLPNDRFFAVRPEGSVSTLKIQRTERGDSAVYLCASSLRRTSGRDGEQFFGPGTRLTVL.